Below are 25 T cell receptor beta chains sequenced from a single sample in a study of monozygotic twins with inflammatory bowel disease. From the 5' RACE reads, TCRdb lists one entry per CDR3 protein and no DNA. Reported are 440,000 or so distinct CDR3 sequences; the ten largest clones contain 2% to 3%. Input material: blood. The receptors here all came from a human donor with ulcerative colitis or Crohn's disease, or a healthy co-twin of an affected twin (not recorded which).

The chain employs TRBV11-2 and TRBJ2-7; TCRdb's assignment of TRBD1 cannot be checked, as there is no DNA. The germline CDR1 and CDR2 sequences are SGHAT and FQNNGV. This CDR3 region has 14 residues. This CDR3 reads CASSLAWGMYEQYF.

The chain is built from TRBV24-1 and TRBJ2-1. There are 11 residues in the CDR3. Per the germline V gene, CDR1 is KGHDR and CDR2 is SFDVKD. CDR3 residues: CATSDLNEQFF.

This sequence joins TRBV19 and TRBJ2-4. This CDR3 contains 16 residues. Germline CDR1 and CDR2: LNHDA and SQIVND (reference sequence). CDR3 sequence reads: CASSFLGGLAKNIQYF.

The chain uses TRBV2 and TRBJ1-1; the TCRdb call, TRBD1, lacks DNA for checking. Germline CDR1 is SNHLY and CDR2 is FYNNEI. The CDR3 spans 12 residues. The CDR3 region is CASKPGWTEAFF. Filled out from reference TRBV2 and TRBJ1-1, the complete variable domain reads EPEVTQTPSHQVTQMGQEVILRCVPISNHLYFYWYRQILGQKVEFLVSFYNNEISEKSEIFDDQFSVERPDGSNFTLKIRSTKLEDSAMYFCASKPGWTEAFFGQGTRLTVV.

V and J are TRBV7-2 and TRBJ2-1; TCRdb names TRBD2, which stays unverified in the absence of DNA. The CDR3 loop spans 16 amino acids. Germline V CDR1 and CDR2: SGHTA, FQGNSA. The CDR3: CASSFLAGSSYNEQFF.

This rearrangement joins TRBV2 to TRBJ1-4; TCRdb's assignment of TRBD1 cannot be checked, as there is no DNA. The germline V gene encodes CDR1 SNHLY and CDR2 FYNNEI. The CDR3 totals 14 residues. This CDR3 reads CASRPTGVNEKLFF. The full variable domain, completed using reference TRBV2 and TRBJ1-4, is EPEVTQTPSHQVTQMGQEVILRCVPISNHLYFYWYRQILGQKVEFLVSFYNNEISEKSEIFDDQFSVERPDGSNFTLKIRSTKLEDSAMYFCASRPTGVNEKLFFGSGTQLSVL.

This chain connects TRBV27 to TRBJ1-2; absent DNA, TCRdb's TRBD1 call cannot be checked. CDR1 MNHEY and CDR2 SMNVEV come from the germline V gene (reference sequence). This CDR3 spans 13 amino acids. CDR3 sequence reads: CASSLTGGYGYTF.

The chain employs TRBV29-1 and TRBJ1-1; TCRdb's D gene call, TRBD1, goes unchecked for lack of DNA. Germline-derived CDR1 and CDR2 are SQVTM and ANQGSEA. There are 14 residues in the CDR3. The CDR3: CSVAGGQMNTEAFF.

The rearrangement joins TRBV19 to TRBJ2-7; TCRdb selects TRBD2, and the lack of DNA leaves this call unchecked. The V gene's germline CDR1 is LNHDA and CDR2 SQIVND (reference sequence). CDR3 length equals 15 residues. The CDR3 sequence is CASSIFASGTNEQYF.

The rearrangement joins TRBV3-1 to TRBJ1-2; with no DNA, the TCRdb D assignment of TRBD1 cannot be verified. CDR3 length equals 13 residues. CDR1 is LGHDT, CDR2 YNNKEL, per germline (reference sequence). The CDR3 protein is CASSPDRGWSYTF.

The chain joins TRBV20-1 to TRBJ2-1; TCRdb reports TRBD1, a call that lacks DNA to check it against. This CDR3 region has 13 residues. Germline CDR1 and CDR2: DFQATT and SNEGSKA (reference sequence). CDR3 in amino acids: CSAKAGGPHEQFF.

The CDR3 spells CSARDFSGVYGYTF. The chain links TRBV20-1 to TRBJ1-2; TCRdb's D call, TRBD1, is unchecked because there is no DNA. CDR1 is DFQATT, CDR2 SNEGSKA, per germline (reference sequence). This CDR3 comprises 14 residues.

V gene TRBV28 combines with J gene TRBJ2-5; no DNA is available, so the TRBD1 call from TCRdb remains unchecked. The CDR3 has 16 residues. The germline V gene has CDR1 MDHEN and CDR2 SYDVKM. The CDR3 protein is CASSFRAGQGDKTQYF.

V gene TRBV7-2 combines with J gene TRBJ2-7; as DNA is missing, the TRBD2 call by TCRdb cannot be tested. CDR1 is SGHTA and CDR2 is FQGNSA in the germline V gene. The CDR3 length is 15 residues. This CDR3 reads CASSLAGTRVDEQYF.

The chain recombines TRBV18 with TRBJ1-1. Per the germline V gene, CDR1 is KGHSH and CDR2 is LQKENI. The CDR3 spans 15 residues. CDR3 loop: CASSPGNGMNTEAFF.

The V gene is TRBV24-1, the J gene TRBJ2-3; the D gene TCRdb calls, TRBD2, cannot be checked with no DNA. This CDR3 is 16 amino acids long. Germline V gene data show CDR1 as KGHDR and CDR2 as SFDVKD. CDR3 loop: CATSSLAYSGTDTQYF.

The gene calls are TRBV11-2 and TRBJ1-2; TCRdb picks TRBD1, but there is no DNA to check that call. The CDR3 sequence is 13 residues long. CDR1 is SGHAT, CDR2 FQNNGV, per germline. CDR3 loop: CASSPGQFYGYTF.

The chain uses TRBV27 and TRBJ1-2; TCRdb indicates TRBD1, and absent DNA this call remains unverified. Germline lookup yields CDR1 MNHEY and CDR2 SMNVEV (reference sequence). The CDR3 runs to 13 residues. CDR3 sequence reads: CASSWDRGYGYTF.

The chain has TRBV5-6 and TRBJ2-7; TCRdb returns TRBD2, unconfirmable since there is no DNA. The CDR3 sequence is 15 residues long. Germline values: CDR1 SGHDT, CDR2 YYEEEE. CDR3 residues: CASSPLGRGSYEQYF.

The gene calls are TRBV20-1 and TRBJ1-1; absent DNA, TCRdb's TRBD1 call cannot be checked. There are 15 residues in the CDR3. The germline V gene encodes CDR1 DFQATT and CDR2 SNEGSKA (reference sequence). CDR3: CSAPASGRGVTEAFF.

V is TRBV15 and J is TRBJ1-5; TCRdb designates TRBD1, a call that cannot be tested without DNA. CDR3 size: 15 residues. Germline V gene sequence: CDR1 LNHNV, CDR2 YYDKDF (reference sequence). This CDR3 is CATRSVGTDNQPQHF.

The V and J genes are TRBV20-1 and TRBJ2-1; the TCRdb D gene call, TRBD1, has no DNA to confirm it. The CDR3 totals 15 residues. Germline V CDR1 and CDR2: DFQATT, SNEGSKA (reference sequence). CDR3 in amino acids: CSARNSGGRLNEQFF.

The gene calls are TRBV21-1 and TRBJ2-7; TCRdb returns TRBD2, unconfirmable since there is no DNA. TRBV21-1 is an annotated pseudogene. There are 16 residues in the CDR3. CDR3 sequence reads: CASSKVRKRTYDRQYF.

The gene calls are TRBV7-9 and TRBJ1-2; TCRdb picks TRBD1, but there is no DNA to check that call. CDR1 is SEHNR and CDR2 is FQNEAQ in the germline V gene (reference sequence). This CDR3 region has 13 residues. The CDR3 sequence: CASSSPAGKGYTF.

V usage is TRBV9 and J usage is TRBJ1-6; the TRBD1 assignment by TCRdb is unverifiable without DNA. In germline, CDR1 is SGDLS, CDR2 YYNGEE. The CDR3 contains 15 residues. The CDR3 reads CASSVEGDPDSPLHF.